The entry below describes one TCR beta chain. This sample is drawn from a study of blood T cell repertoires in COVID-19. Across the whole study: From the United States, Italy and Spain came samples of acute and convalescent COVID-19.

Per germline, CDR1 LNHDA and CDR2 SQIVND (reference sequence). CDR3 length: 16 amino acids. The V gene end was trimmed by 5 bases and the J gene end by 7 bases; junction bases not matched to a gene: 10. Clones were read by immunoSEQ multiplex PCR, and TCRdb kept only the in-frame ones, dropping some. The data contain about 220,000 clones, around 88% of them singletons. The source of this sequence is a woman aged 25 to 39 who had recovered from COVID-19. Sequences were obtained from peripheral blood. This chain connects TRBV19 to TRBJ2-1; 11 bases are shared with TRBD2. For the CDR3, the DNA is TGTGCCAGTAGTTACTCCGGGACTAGCGGAAGGAATGAGCAGTTCTTC. This codes for CASSYSGTSGRNEQFF.